This T cell receptor (beta chain) is from a study of blood T cell repertoires in COVID-19 (dated by TCRdb to the early 2020s). About the investigation overall: Collaborator samples came from the United States, Italy and Spain and covered acute and convalescent phases of COVID-19. A de-identified subject ID, COVID-19 status, age in years and sex were almost always included in the sample metadata. Subjects who had been exposed to COVID-19, were actively infected with it, or had recovered from it provided the deeply sampled blood TCRbeta repertoires that made up the dataset. A freely available public database, intended as a resource for researchers studying the immune response to SARS-CoV-2, is where the repertoires were released. HLA class I and class II types, where available, came from metadata supplied by the sample provider rather than from assay-based typing. The samples were drawn from two sources: the first 160 participants of the ongoing ImmuneRACE study, and 1,000 to 1,500 subjects contributed by 6 global collaborators. The prospective study material was composed of cDNA or gDNA derived from T cells, B-cell-depleted T cells, or PBMCs.

Participants in the prospective study were aged roughly 18 to 100 years, lived in about two dozen United States geographic areas, and enrolled through a virtual design. To assign participants to cohorts, the prospective study relied on clinical history that participants themselves reported in a screening survey and a study questionnaire. In the prospective study, whole blood, serum and a nasopharyngeal or oropharyngeal swab were collected from each participant by mobile phlebotomists. Prospective study participants could optionally give additional blood draws and questionnaires over an approximately 2-month period. Prospective study blood samples were shipped either frozen or at room temperature before DNA extraction. V was cut back by 1 base and J by 2 bases, leaving a gap of 17 bases between them. Taken from cysteine to phenylalanine, the CDR3 has 17 residues. Left in the record is the CDR3 DNA by itself, 51 bases read in frame from the first base. Sequences MGHRA (CDR1) and YSYEKL (CDR2) are obtained from the germline V gene.

Notes on this clone: It has no known antigen specificity. No base-level quality is on record; no much larger clone is a single base apart.

What the research found in general, with its limitations: How much clinical and demographic metadata was included differed by source and by participant, and the metadata was provided uncurated.

The immunoSEQ Assay, a bias-controlled multiplex PCR, was used to amplify TCRbeta CDR3 regions from genomic DNA. As for the original processing: Nucleated cell counts per sample were estimated from amplification of reference gene primers within the assay. Sequence reads were collapsed and filtered to measure the absolute abundance of every unique TCRbeta CDR3 rearrangement. For each sample, productive Simpson clonality was calculated as the square root of Simpson's diversity index across productive rearrangements. TCRdb's version of the immuneACCESS table is confined to in-frame rearrangements and falls short of the full clone set. An unresolved V gene accounts for under half of the shortfall where checked; the remainder is of unknown origin. D and trimming were read from the DNA, whereas the V and J calls and clone size are those reported in that table. Present in this sample are a few hundred thousand clones, about 90% of which were seen just once. The ten largest make up 0.95% to 1.5% of the sample.

Sequencing was carried out using PBMCs or T cells enriched from blood (not recorded which). This TCR was recovered from a human donor in a cohort exposed to, infected with or recovered from COVID-19 (not recorded which). The donor label of this sample is uncertain. Rearrangement joined TRBV4-1 to TRBJ1-1, with the identity of the D gene unclear. The CDR3 is CASSQGTFWELNTEAFF. The base sequence is TGCGCCAGCAGCCAAGGGACCTTTTGGGAGCTTAACACTGAAGCTTTCTTT.